This T cell receptor beta chain appears in the sequencing data of a study of blood T cell repertoires in COVID-19. Overall study: COVID-19 samples from acute and convalescent phases originated in the United States, Italy and Spain. In each case, the material was cDNA or gDNA derived from T cells, B-cell-depleted T cells, or PBMCs.

Per the original data handling: Using reference gene primer amplification, nucleated cell counts were estimated. The method was immunoSEQ multiplex PCR; TCRdb's version includes in-frame clones alone and lacks a portion of them. V and J calls and clone size are those listed in that table; D and trimming were worked out from the DNA. The sample carries more than 95,000 clones, 87% recorded once. The CDR3 runs 14 residues. Trimming took 7 bases from V and 8 from J; bases not matched to a gene: 7. Per germline, CDR1 SNHLY and CDR2 FYNNEI. This sequence originates from a middle-aged man with acute or convalescent COVID-19. The chain couples TRBV2 to TRBJ1-6, with 8 bases aligning to TRBD1. Sequencing was performed on peripheral blood. Here the CDR3 reads CASTPDRADSPLHF. The CDR3 bases are TGTGCCAGCACTCCGGACAGGGCGGATTCACCCCTCCACTTT.